This TCR beta chain was captured by sequencing in a study of blood T cell repertoires in COVID-19. The repertoire was sequenced with immunoSEQ multiplex PCR; TCRdb's copy has only in-frame clones and lacks some. Among more than 200,000 clones listed, about 88% were seen once. This CDR3 region has 13 residues. The germline V gene has CDR1 MDHEN and CDR2 SYDVKM. The germline V and J ends were trimmed by 6 bases and 8 bases, with 13 bases remaining between them. This TCR came from a man between 65 and 79 years old with acute or convalescent COVID-19. This chain joins TRBV28 and TRBJ1-4; D remains ambiguous. Sequencing was done on a sample of peripheral blood. For the CDR3, the DNA is TGTGCCAGCAGCCTCATGTTCAGGGAAAAACTGTTTTTT. This codes for CASSLMFREKLFF.